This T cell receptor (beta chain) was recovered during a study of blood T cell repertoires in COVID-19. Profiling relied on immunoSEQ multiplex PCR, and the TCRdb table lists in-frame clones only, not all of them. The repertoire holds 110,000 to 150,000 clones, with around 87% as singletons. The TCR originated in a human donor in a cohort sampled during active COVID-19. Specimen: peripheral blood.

The DNA of the CDR3 is TGTGCCAGCAGTCGGACAGGGACTAATTCACCCCTCCACTTT. Protein product: CASSRTGTNSPLHF. V gene TRBV25-1 combines with J gene TRBJ1-6, with 8 bases lining up with TRBD1. V lost 5 bases, J lost 6 bases, and 3 bases stayed unmatched. The CDR3 extends over 14 amino acids. From germline, CDR1 is MGHDK and CDR2 SYGVNS.